This is a list of T cell receptor beta chains from one sample in a study of T-cell memory formation after mild COVID-19. TCRdb passed the 5' RACE reads through MiXCR, listing each CDR3 protein once. The profile shows hundreds of thousands of distinct CDR3 sequences, roughly 20% of them singletons. Sequenced input: PBMCs or a T cell subset sorted from them (not recorded which). These receptors came from an adult woman who had mild COVID-19 (a few samples of this study predate the infection). Cell type and time point are not known. Each CDR3 is given with its conserved first and last residue. Fields, in order: J gene, V gene, CDR3 protein.

j_gene: TRBJ2-7
v_gene: TRBV10-3
CDR3aa: CAISESGGEQYF

j_gene: TRBJ2-1
v_gene: TRBV12-5
CDR3aa: CASGQQSSGSLSYNEQFF

j_gene: TRBJ2-7
v_gene: TRBV4-1
CDR3aa: CASSQGVAITYEQYF

j_gene: TRBJ1-3
v_gene: TRBV6-5
CDR3aa: CASSYSATGAGNTIYF

j_gene: TRBJ1-5
v_gene: TRBV2
CDR3aa: CASSERRRGRSGNQPQHF

j_gene: TRBJ1-2
v_gene: TRBV4-3
CDR3aa: CASSPTWRDRDNYGYTF

j_gene: TRBJ2-5
v_gene: TRBV9
CDR3aa: CASSVRASQETQYF

j_gene: TRBJ1-1
v_gene: TRBV9
CDR3aa: CASSAWTGTNTEAFF

j_gene: TRBJ2-1
v_gene: TRBV12-3/TRBV12-4
CDR3aa: CASSLPYLAGGYNEQFF

j_gene: TRBJ2-5
v_gene: TRBV11-1
CDR3aa: CASSLWTGAEETQYF

j_gene: TRBJ2-1
v_gene: TRBV7-9
CDR3aa: CASNGGGWEQFF

j_gene: TRBJ1-1
v_gene: TRBV3-1
CDR3aa: CASSPHVGATEAFF

j_gene: TRBJ2-2
v_gene: TRBV7-9
CDR3aa: CASAPRAGNTGELFF

j_gene: TRBJ2-3
v_gene: TRBV13
CDR3aa: CASSALADTQYF